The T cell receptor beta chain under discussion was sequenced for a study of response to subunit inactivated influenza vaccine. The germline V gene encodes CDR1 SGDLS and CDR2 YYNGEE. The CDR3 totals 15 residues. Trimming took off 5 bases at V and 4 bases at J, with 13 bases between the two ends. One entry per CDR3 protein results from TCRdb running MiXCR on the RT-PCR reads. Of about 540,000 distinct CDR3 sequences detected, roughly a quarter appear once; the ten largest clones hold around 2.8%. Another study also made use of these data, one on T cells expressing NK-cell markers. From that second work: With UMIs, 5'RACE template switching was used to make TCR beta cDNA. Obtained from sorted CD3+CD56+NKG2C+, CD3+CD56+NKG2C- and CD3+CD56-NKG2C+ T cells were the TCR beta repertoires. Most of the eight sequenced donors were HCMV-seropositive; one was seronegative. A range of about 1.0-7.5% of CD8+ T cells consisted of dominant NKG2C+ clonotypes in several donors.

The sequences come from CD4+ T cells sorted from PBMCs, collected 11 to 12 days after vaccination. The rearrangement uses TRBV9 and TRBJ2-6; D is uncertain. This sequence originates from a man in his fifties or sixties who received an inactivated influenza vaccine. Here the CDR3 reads CASSALRRGANVLTF. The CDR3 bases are TGTGCCAGCAGTGCACTTCGAAGGGGGGCCAACGTCCTGACTTTC.